This TCR beta chain was recovered during a study of blood T cell repertoires in COVID-19. Looking at the study overall: The study drew acute and convalescent COVID-19 samples from the United States, Italy and Spain. T cells, B-cell-depleted T cells, or PBMCs supplied cDNA or gDNA.

Study processing details: Reference gene primers were amplified, and this amplification served to estimate nucleated cell counts. Assay used: immunoSEQ multiplex PCR; TCRdb lists only in-frame clones, some missing. That table gives V, J and clone size, and the DNA gave D and trimming. The data show under 250,000 clones, with 84% seen just once and roughly 7.6% held by the top ten. V lost 3 bases, J lost 0 bases, and 11 bases stayed unmatched. CDR1 is SGHRS, CDR2 YFSETQ, per germline. The CDR3 covers 20 residues. This receptor was taken from a woman between 45 and 65 years old with active or convalescent COVID-19. What was sequenced was peripheral blood. The rearrangement joins TRBV5-1 to TRBJ2-1; 14 positions agree with TRBD2. The CDR3 protein is CASSYQPGLAGDSSYNEQFF. DNA for the CDR3: TGCGCCAGCAGCTATCAGCCGGGACTAGCGGGGGACAGCTCCTACAATGAGCAGTTCTTC.